This T cell receptor (beta chain) appears in the sequencing data of a study of cytotoxic CD8 clonotypes in ibrutinib-treated CLL. Study-wide results and caveats: Starting clonality was above that of age-matched healthy donors and tracked circulating CD8+ T-cell counts. Clonotypes that were public were uncommon, and they contracted or stayed stable on treatment.

V shed 4 bases and J 0 bases; nucleotides not matched to a gene: 3. This CDR3 has 14 amino acids. In germline, CDR1 is LNHDA, CDR2 SQIVND (reference sequence). The protocol was immunoSEQ multiplex PCR, while the TCRdb copy is restricted to in-frame clones and leaves out a portion. This sample yields about 160,000 clones, of which about four fifths are seen a single time; around 2.1% belongs to the top ten. This clone was found once. As yet, its antigen is unknown. Sample: PBMCs, taken after 12 months of ibrutinib treatment. The V call is TRBV19, the J call TRBJ2-7, with 7 positions matching TRBD1. This TCR was recovered from a human donor with chronic lymphocytic leukemia. CDR3 residues: CASSSWDSSYEQYF. The CDR3 DNA follows: TGTGCCAGTAGTAGTTGGGACAGCTCCTACGAGCAGTACTTC.